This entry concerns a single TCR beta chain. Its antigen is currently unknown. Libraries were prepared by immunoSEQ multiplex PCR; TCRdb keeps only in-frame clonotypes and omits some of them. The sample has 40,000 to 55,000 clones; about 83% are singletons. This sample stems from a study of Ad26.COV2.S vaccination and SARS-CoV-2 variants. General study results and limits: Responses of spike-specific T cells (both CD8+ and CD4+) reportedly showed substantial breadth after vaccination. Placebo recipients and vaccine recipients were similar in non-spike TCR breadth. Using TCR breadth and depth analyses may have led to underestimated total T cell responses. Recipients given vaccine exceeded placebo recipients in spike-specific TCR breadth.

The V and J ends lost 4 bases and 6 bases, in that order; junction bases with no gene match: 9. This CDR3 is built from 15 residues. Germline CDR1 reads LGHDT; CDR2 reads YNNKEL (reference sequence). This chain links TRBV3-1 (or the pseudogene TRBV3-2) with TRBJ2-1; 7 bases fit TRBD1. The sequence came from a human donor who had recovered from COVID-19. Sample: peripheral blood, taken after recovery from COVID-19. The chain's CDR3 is CASSPGQVRVNEQFF. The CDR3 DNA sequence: TGTGCCAGCAGCCCCGGACAGGTTCGCGTCAATGAGCAGTTCTTC.